These 15 T cell receptor beta chains originate from one sample sequenced in a study of cytomegalovirus exposure and HLA in healthy donors. The PCR had 60 Vbeta and 13 Jbeta primers. This table comes from immunoSEQ multiplex PCR, and its TCRdb copy is limited to in-frame clones, with some not included. The sample lists more than 90,000 clones; around 81% were seen once. Sequenced sample: PBMCs. These receptor sequences come from a woman in her seventies in good health and CMV-seropositive.

V usage is TRBV7-2 and J usage is TRBJ2-7, with D perhaps TRBD1 (6 bases). V was cut by 1 base and J by 3 bases, with 16 bases left in between. Germline V gene lookup returns CDR1 SGHTA and CDR2 FQGNSA. The CDR3 runs 16 residues. In nucleotides, the CDR3 is TGTGCCAGCAGCTTAGGAGTAGGGGGAACGGGCTACGAGCAGTACTTC. Translating gives CASSLGVGGTGYEQYF.

The chain joins TRBV6-1 to TRBJ2-2; 11 bases agree with TRBD2. Losses at the gene ends were 4 bases for V and 3 bases for J; bases not matched to a gene: 1. The CDR3 runs to 15 residues. CDR1 and CDR2 (germline): MNHNS, SASEGT. CDR3 coding DNA: TGTGCCAGCAGTGGACTAGCGGGACACACCGGGGAGCTGTTTTTT. Its protein is CASSGLAGHTGELFF.

In its sample, this clone was seen once. This CDR3 is CASSLRQGVESNQPQHF. The CDR3 bases are TGTGCCAGCAGCCTCAGACAGGGGGTAGAGAGCAATCAGCCCCAGCATTTT. This rearrangement joins TRBV5-5 to TRBJ1-5, with 9 bases that match TRBD1. J gave up 1 base and V 4 bases, and 9 bases lay outside the gene matches. This CDR3 has 17 residues. CDR1 is SGHKS, CDR2 YYEKEE, per germline (reference sequence).

This chain joins TRBV5-4 and TRBJ2-7, with a possible D match to TRBD2 (5 bases). Trimming took off 1 base at V and 5 bases at J, with 13 bases between the two ends. The CDR3 is 14 amino acids. The germline V gene encodes CDR1 SGHNT and CDR2 YYREEE (reference sequence). The CDR3 here is CASSLFGGGNEQYF. The CDR3 DNA reads TGTGCCAGCAGCTTGTTTGGAGGAGGAAACGAGCAGTACTTC.

This clone was observed a single time. The chain recombines TRBV4-3 with TRBJ1-6, with D uncertain. Germline CDR1 is LGHNA and CDR2 is YSLEER. The CDR3 runs to 14 residues. Trimming shortened V by 4 bases and J by 13 bases, and 17 bases separated the two germline ends. In nucleotides, the CDR3 is TGCGCCAGCAGCCCCCATGAGGGTGGGAGTCCCCTCCACTTT. Translating it yields CASSPHEGGSPLHF.

The CDR3 bases are TGTGCCAGTACCAGCGGGAGGGGCCCCGGGGAGCTGTTTTTT. This codes for CASTSGRGPGELFF. The chain uses TRBV19 and TRBJ2-2; TRBD2 matches 10 bases. The V gene's germline CDR1 is LNHDA and CDR2 SQIVND (reference sequence). The CDR3 totals 14 residues. With V trimmed by 7 bases and J by 6 bases, 5 bases remained unmatched.

The rearrangement joins TRBV10-3 to TRBJ1-2, with D maybe TRBD1 (6 bases). V was pared by 3 bases and J by 10 bases, with 12 bases between. The germline CDR1 and CDR2 sequences are ENHRY and SYGVKD. The CDR3 loop spans 12 amino acids. The CDR3 region has the DNA TGTGCCATCAGTGAAGAGGGGACAATCTACACCTTC. Translating it yields CAISEEGTIYTF.

This clone was seen more than once but under ten times. The chain combines TRBV6-1 with TRBJ2-7; 8 bases line up with TRBD1. CDR1 is MNHNS, CDR2 SASEGT, per germline. This CDR3 has 13 amino acids. J was trimmed by 7 bases and V by 4 bases; bases with no gene match: 6. CDR3 DNA sequence: TGTGCCAGCAGTGTTCGCAGGGGGCAAGAGCAGTACTTC. It codes for CASSVRRGQEQYF.

This clone was observed once. This chain links TRBV6-1 with TRBJ1-5; 10 nucleotides line up with TRBD1. The J segment lost 8 bases and the V segment lost 5 bases, leaving 9 bases of the junction unmatched. Germline V CDR1 and CDR2: MNHNS, SASEGT. The CDR3 has 15 residues. The CDR3 DNA is TGTGCCAGCAGTCCCATGGGACAGGGGATGGAGCCCCAGCATTTT. Its translation: CASSPMGQGMEPQHF.

The rearrangement joins TRBV19 to TRBJ2-6; 7 nucleotides agree with TRBD2. CDR1 LNHDA and CDR2 SQIVND come from the germline V gene (reference sequence). With V trimmed by 3 bases and J by 1 base, 0 bases remained unmatched. The CDR3 loop spans 15 amino acids. The chain's CDR3 is CASSIGGSGANVLTF. CDR3 DNA sequence: TGTGCCAGTAGTATCGGGGGGTCTGGGGCCAACGTCCTGACTTTC.

The sample holds a few counts of this clone. At one of its ends the junction is not consistent with the germline gene, which may arise from a read error. This rearrangement joins TRBV27 to TRBJ1-5; 10 bases fit TRBD1. This CDR3 is 15 amino acids long. The V gene's germline CDR1 is MNHEY and CDR2 SMNVEV (reference sequence). As DNA, the CDR3 is TGTGCCAGCAGTCCGTCGACAGGGGGCAAGCAGCCCCAGCATTTT. Its translation is CASSPSTGGKQPQHF.

The V and J genes are TRBV7-9 and TRBJ1-4, with 10 bases that match TRBD1. The germline V gene encodes CDR1 SEHNR and CDR2 FQNEAQ (reference sequence). This CDR3 region has 16 residues. V lost 4 bases, J lost 6 bases, and 8 bases stayed unmatched. Here the CDR3 DNA reads TGTGCCAGCAGCTCCCTTCTGGGACAGGGGCATGAAAAACTGTTTTTT. It codes for CASSSLLGQGHEKLFF.

This clone was detected a few times. This chain joins TRBV10-3 and TRBJ2-4; D might be TRBD1 (6 bases). The CDR3 loop spans 15 amino acids. The germline V and J ends were trimmed by 3 bases and 3 bases, with 12 bases remaining between them. Germline values: CDR1 ENHRY, CDR2 SYGVKD. The CDR3 loop is CAISERGIDKNIQYF. CDR3 DNA sequence: TGTGCCATCAGTGAAAGGGGGATCGACAAAAACATTCAGTACTTC.

The rearrangement joins TRBV30 to TRBJ2-7; TRBD2 agrees at 11 bases. The J segment lost 2 bases and the V segment lost 3 bases, leaving 3 bases of the junction unmatched. This CDR3 region has 14 residues. Germline-derived CDR1 and CDR2 are GTSNPN and SVGIG (reference sequence). CDR3 coding DNA: TGTGCCTGGAGGCCGGGACTAGCGGCCTACGAGCAGTACTTC. Protein sequence: CAWRPGLAAYEQYF.

The CDR3: CASSLAVGDYGYTF. The CDR3, as DNA: TGCGCCAGCAGCTTGGCCGTCGGGGACTATGGCTACACCTTC. This chain uses TRBV5-1 with TRBJ1-2, with D uncertain. The ends were cut back, 0 bases at V and 3 bases at J, with 9 bases in the middle. This CDR3 spans 14 amino acids. Germline loops: CDR1 SGHRS, CDR2 YFSETQ.